This T cell receptor (beta chain) was identified during a study of CXCR3-negative and CXCR3-positive naive CD8 T cells. Background on the study: Across all libraries, TRB reads numbered roughly 140 million, with about 1.5 +/- 0.3 million in each library. Broader study findings: Diversity ran similarly high across both naive subsets but far lower in memory CD8+ cells. Surface CD5 looked about the same in the naive subsets, so the authors worked out TCR strength from TRB CDR3 properties. Naive cells that were CXCR3-negative or CXCR3-positive used TRBV-TRBJ genes alike, while memory cells diverged.

Germline assignment: CDR1 SGHNT and CDR2 YYREEE (reference sequence). This CDR3 has 15 residues. As for this clonotype: Antigen: not known.

The authors made the TRB cDNA libraries by 5' RACE using UMI labels. TCRdb reworked the 5' RACE reads into one entry per CDR3 protein, no DNA. The table counts around 57,000 distinct CDR3 sequences; around 20% lies in the top ten. The clonotype was recovered from a human donor in good health. Some clones in this sample may be carry-over from other donors' samples. This chain uses TRBV5-4 with TRBJ1-2; TCRdb's D call, TRBD1, is unchecked because there is no DNA. The sample comprised memory CD8+ T cells from blood. CDR3 sequence reads: CASSLGTEGESGYTF.